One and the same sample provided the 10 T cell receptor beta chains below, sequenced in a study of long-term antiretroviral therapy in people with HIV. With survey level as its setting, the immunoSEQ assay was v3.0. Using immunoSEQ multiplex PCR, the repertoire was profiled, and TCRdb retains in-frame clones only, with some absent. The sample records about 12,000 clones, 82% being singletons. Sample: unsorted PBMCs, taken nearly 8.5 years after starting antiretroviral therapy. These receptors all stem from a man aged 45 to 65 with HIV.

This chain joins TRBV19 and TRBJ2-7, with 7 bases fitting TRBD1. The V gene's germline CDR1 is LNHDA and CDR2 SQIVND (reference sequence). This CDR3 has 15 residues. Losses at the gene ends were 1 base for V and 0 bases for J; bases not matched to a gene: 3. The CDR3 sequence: CASSIGTGYSYEQYF. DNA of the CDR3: TGTGCCAGTAGTATAGGGACAGGATACTCCTACGAGCAGTACTTC.

CDR3 protein: CASSPDSTYEQYF. The CDR3 bases are TGTGCCAGCAGTCCGGACTCAACCTACGAGCAGTACTTC. V usage is TRBV6-5 and J usage is TRBJ2-7; maybe TRBD2 (5 bases). CDR1 and CDR2 (germline): MNHEY, SVGAGI. V was cut by 5 bases and J by 2 bases, with 10 bases left in between. This CDR3 comprises 13 residues.

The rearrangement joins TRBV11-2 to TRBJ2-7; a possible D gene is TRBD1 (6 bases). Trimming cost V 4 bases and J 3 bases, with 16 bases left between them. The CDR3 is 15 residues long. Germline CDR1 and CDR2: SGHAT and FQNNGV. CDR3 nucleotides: TGTGCCAGCAGCTCCCTGCAGGGGAATTACTACGAGCAGTACTTC. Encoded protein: CASSSLQGNYYEQYF. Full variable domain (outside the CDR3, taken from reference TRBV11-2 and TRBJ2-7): EAGVAQSPRYKIIEKRQSVAFWCNPISGHATLYWYQQILGQGPKLLIQFQNNGVVDDSQLPKDRFSAERLKGVDSTLKIQPAKLEDSAVYLCASSSLQGNYYEQYFGPGTRLTVT.

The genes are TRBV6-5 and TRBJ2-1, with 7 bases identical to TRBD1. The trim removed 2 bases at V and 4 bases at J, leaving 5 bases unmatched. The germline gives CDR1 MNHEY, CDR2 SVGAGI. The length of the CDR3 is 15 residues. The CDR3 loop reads CASSYARGQYNEQFF. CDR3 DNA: TGTGCCAGCAGTTACGCGAGGGGGCAGTACAATGAGCAGTTCTTC.

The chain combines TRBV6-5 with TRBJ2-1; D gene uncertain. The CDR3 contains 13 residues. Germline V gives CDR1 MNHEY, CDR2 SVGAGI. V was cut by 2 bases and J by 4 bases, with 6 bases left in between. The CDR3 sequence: CASSYGLYNEQFF. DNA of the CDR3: TGTGCCAGCAGTTACGGGCTGTACAATGAGCAGTTCTTC.

CDR3 nucleotide sequence: TGTGCCAGCAGCTTGACTGTGGCCGGGGAGCTGTTTTTT. It specifies CASSLTVAGELFF. The genes are TRBV7-3 and TRBJ2-2; D not certain. Between the trimmed V and J ends, which lost 3 bases and 6 bases, there was a span of 8 bases. CDR1 is SGHTA, CDR2 FQGTGA, per germline. This CDR3 comprises 13 residues.

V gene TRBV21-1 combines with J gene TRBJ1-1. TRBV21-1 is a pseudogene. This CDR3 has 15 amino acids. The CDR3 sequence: CASSKGGGRATEAFF. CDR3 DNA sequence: TGTGCCAGCAGCAAAGGGGGGGGGCGCGCCACTGAAGCTTTCTTT.

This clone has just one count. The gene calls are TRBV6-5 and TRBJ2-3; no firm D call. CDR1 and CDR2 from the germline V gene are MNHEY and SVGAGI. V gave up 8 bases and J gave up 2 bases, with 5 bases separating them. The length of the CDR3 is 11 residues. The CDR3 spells CASGDTDTQYF. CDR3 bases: TGTGCCAGCGGTGACACAGATACGCAGTATTTT.

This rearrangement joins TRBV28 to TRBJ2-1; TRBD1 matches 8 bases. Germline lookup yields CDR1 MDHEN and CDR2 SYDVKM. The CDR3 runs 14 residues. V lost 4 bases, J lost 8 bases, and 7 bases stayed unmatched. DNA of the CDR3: TGTGCCAGCAGTTCGACAGGGGAGTTGTATGAGCAGTTCTTC. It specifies CASSSTGELYEQFF. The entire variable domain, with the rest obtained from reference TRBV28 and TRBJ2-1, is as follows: DVKVTQSSRYLVKRTGEKVFLECVQDMDHENMFWYRQDPGLGLRLIYFSYDVKMKEKGDIPEGYSVSREKKERFSLILESASTNQTSMYLCASSSTGELYEQFFGPGTRLTVL.

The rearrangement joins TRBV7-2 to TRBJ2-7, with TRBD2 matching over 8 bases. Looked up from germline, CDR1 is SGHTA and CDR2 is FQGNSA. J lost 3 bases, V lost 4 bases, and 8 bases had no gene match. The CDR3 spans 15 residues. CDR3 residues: CASSSPGLGLYEQYF. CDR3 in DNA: TGTGCCAGCAGCTCCCCGGGACTAGGTCTCTACGAGCAGTACTTC.